A single sample is the source of the 31 T cell receptor beta chains below, sequenced in a study of shared clonotypes between healthy human individuals. Libraries were prepared by immunoSEQ multiplex PCR; TCRdb keeps only in-frame clonotypes and omits some of them. Here the sample spans roughly 1,100,000 clones, around 75% being singletons. Sequencing used memory CD4+ T cells sorted from blood. Subset reported: CD45RA-negative fraction. The source of these receptors is a man between 18 and 29 years old in good health.

CDR3: CASSGRTSGSYNEQFF. Written as DNA, the CDR3 is TGCGCCAGCAGCGGACGGACTAGCGGTTCCTACAATGAGCAGTTCTTC. The chain employs TRBV5-1 and TRBJ2-1; 10 bases align to TRBD2. Per the germline V gene, CDR1 is SGHRS and CDR2 is YFSETQ. This CDR3 has 16 amino acids. V shed 4 bases, J shed 1 base, and the junction held 5 bases outside the gene matches.

This chain joins TRBV28 and TRBJ1-3; D uncertain. This CDR3 spans 14 amino acids. V was trimmed by 6 bases and J by 7 bases, leaving 16 bases between them. CDR1 MDHEN and CDR2 SYDVKM come from the germline V gene. The chain's CDR3 is CASSRTLAENTIYF. The CDR3 DNA follows: TGTGCCAGCAGCCGGACTCTTGCGGAGAACACCATATATTTT.

This chain uses TRBV4-2 with TRBJ1-3; weak D call: TRBD1 (6 bases). The CDR3 contains 16 residues. Germline assignment: CDR1 LGHNA and CDR2 YNFKEQ. The ends were cut back, 1 base at V and 4 bases at J, with 14 bases in the middle. CDR3 coding DNA: TGTGCCAGCAGCCAAGCGGACACAGGGTTAGGAAACACCATATATTTT. The encoded protein is CASSQADTGLGNTIYF.

V gene TRBV5-1 combines with J gene TRBJ2-7, with D possibly being TRBD1 (5 bases). Looked up from germline, CDR1 is SGHRS and CDR2 is YFSETQ. The CDR3 contains 15 residues. V lost 5 bases and J lost 2, with 17 bases in between. CDR3 in DNA: TGCGCCAGCAGACCGTTGGCTGGGGCTGCCTACGAGCAGTACTTC. Its translation is CASRPLAGAAYEQYF.

The V call is TRBV6-4, the J call TRBJ1-2; possible D gene TRBD1, 6 bases. V was shortened by 8 bases and J by 6 bases, with 22 bases between the two germline ends. CDR3 length equals 15 residues. Germline CDR1 reads MRHNA; CDR2 reads SNTAGT. The CDR3 DNA is TGTGCCAGCGACCTCCCTCTAGGGGGGAACGATGGCTACACCTTC. Translated: CASDLPLGGNDGYTF.

The chain uses TRBV9 and TRBJ2-7; 8 bases are a match to TRBD1. Losses at the gene ends were 0 bases for V and 5 bases for J; bases not matched to a gene: 7. In germline, CDR1 is SGDLS, CDR2 YYNGEE. This CDR3 comprises 15 residues. CDR3 bases: TGTGCCAGCAGCGTAGCTGGCAGGGGGCGGGACGAGCAGTACTTC. This encodes CASSVAGRGRDEQYF.

The CDR3 bases are TGTGCCAGCAGCTACCCTGGGGTTCCCTACGAGCAGTACTTC. Protein sequence: CASSYPGVPYEQYF. This chain links TRBV5-4 with TRBJ2-7, with D hard to call. This CDR3 is built from 14 residues. Germline values: CDR1 SGHNT, CDR2 YYREEE (reference sequence). V shed 3 bases and J shed 2 bases, with 12 bases lying between them.

As regards this clone: This may be a read error: a much more frequent sequence differs by one nucleotide. This chain joins TRBV6-5 and TRBJ2-2; 7 bases match TRBD1. Per the germline V gene, CDR1 is MNHEY and CDR2 is SVGAGI. The J segment lost 1 base and the V segment lost 6 bases, leaving 5 bases of the junction unmatched. The CDR3 contains 15 residues. This chain's CDR3 is CASSLWTGNTGELFF. The CDR3 DNA is TGTGCCAGCAGCCTTTGGACAGGGAACACCGGGGAGCTGTTTTTT.

CDR3 loop: CASSGTTSITGELFF. DNA for the CDR3: TGCGCCAGCAGCGGGACGACTAGTATCACCGGGGAGCTGTTTTTT. V usage is TRBV5-1 and J usage is TRBJ2-2; a weak D match, TRBD2 (6 bases). Germline lookup yields CDR1 SGHRS and CDR2 YFSETQ. Trimming took off 4 bases at V and 4 bases at J, with 14 bases between the two ends. The CDR3 covers 15 residues.

The gene calls are TRBV11-2 and TRBJ2-5; TRBD1 might be the D (5 bases). The CDR3 is made up of 15 amino acids. The V end was cut by 0 bases, the J end by 4 bases, with 12 bases between. Germline assignment: CDR1 SGHAT and CDR2 FQNNGV. CDR3 loop: CASSLEGRVTETQYF. In nucleotides, the CDR3 is TGTGCCAGCAGCTTAGAAGGCAGGGTGACAGAGACCCAGTACTTC. The full variable domain, its missing parts supplied by reference TRBV11-2 and TRBJ2-5, is EAGVAQSPRYKIIEKRQSVAFWCNPISGHATLYWYQQILGQGPKLLIQFQNNGVVDDSQLPKDRFSAERLKGVDSTLKIQPAKLEDSAVYLCASSLEGRVTETQYFGPGTRLLVL.

The J gene is TRBJ1-3, the V gene TRBV30; a possible D gene is TRBD1 (6 bases). Germline loops: CDR1 GTSNPN, CDR2 SVGIG (reference sequence). The CDR3 runs to 13 residues. The germline V and J ends were trimmed by 2 bases and 8 bases, with 13 bases remaining between them. The CDR3 DNA is TGTGCCTGGAGTATAGGGGGAGGAGACACCATATATTTT. Protein sequence: CAWSIGGGDTIYF.

The chain links TRBV5-1 to TRBJ1-1, with D possibly TRBD1 on 5 matching bases. The germline V and J ends were trimmed by 0 bases and 1 base, with 13 bases remaining between them. Germline-derived CDR1 and CDR2 are SGHRS and YFSETQ. The CDR3 is 16 amino acids. CDR3 region: CASSLEGGRANTEAFF. The CDR3 region has the DNA TGCGCCAGCAGCTTGGAAGGAGGCAGGGCGAACACTGAAGCTTTCTTT.

The chain is built from TRBV6-4 and TRBJ2-7; the D gene is possibly TRBD1 (6 bases). CDR1 and CDR2 from the germline V gene are MRHNA and SNTAGT. The CDR3 consists of 14 residues. Trimming took 8 bases from V and 4 from J, leaving 18 bases between them. In DNA form, the CDR3 reads TGTGCCAGCGTTGAAAATACAGGGAGATACGAGCAGTACTTC. Its protein product is CASVENTGRYEQYF.

The chain uses TRBV28 and TRBJ2-7; perhaps TRBD2 as D (5 bases). CDR3 size: 12 residues. Trimming took 4 bases from V and 5 from J, leaving 9 bases between them. Germline V gene lookup returns CDR1 MDHEN and CDR2 SYDVKM. CDR3 loop: CASSSPEDEQYF. CDR3 bases: TGTGCCAGCAGTTCCCCGGAGGACGAGCAGTACTTC.

In this sample, this clone turned up a few times. The V gene is TRBV6-4, the J gene TRBJ2-1, with unresolved D. This CDR3 spans 14 amino acids. The V gene lost 4 bases and the J gene lost 0 bases, with 7 bases spanning the gap. Germline loops: CDR1 MRHNA, CDR2 SNTAGT. The CDR3 region has the DNA TGTGCCAGCAGTGTGGCTGGCTCCTACAATGAGCAGTTCTTC. Translated: CASSVAGSYNEQFF.

The chain carries TRBV27 and TRBJ2-2; no reliable D call. Germline lookup yields CDR1 MNHEY and CDR2 SMNVEV (reference sequence). The CDR3 runs to 12 residues. Trimming pared 7 bases from V and 4 bases from J, leaving 7 bases between. CDR3 in DNA: TGTGCCAGCAAACGGTTCACCGGGGAGCTGTTTTTT. Protein: CASKRFTGELFF.

This clone has just a few counts. The chain combines TRBV2 with TRBJ1-2, with 9 bases matching TRBD1. V lost 5 bases and J lost 4; bases outside the gene matches: 5. This CDR3 has 14 amino acids. CDR1 SNHLY and CDR2 FYNNEI come from the germline V gene. CDR3 region: CASSLGQGLYGYTF. The CDR3 DNA follows: TGTGCCAGCAGTTTGGGACAGGGTCTCTATGGCTACACCTTC.

The chain has TRBV30 and TRBJ1-6; 8 positions agree with TRBD1. Germline V gene lookup returns CDR1 GTSNPN and CDR2 SVGIG (reference sequence). After removal of 3 bases from V and 7 bases from J, the junction contained 8 bases not matched to a gene. The CDR3 consists of 15 residues. This CDR3 reads CAWRVQGAKNSPLHF. The DNA of the CDR3 is TGTGCCTGGAGAGTGCAGGGGGCGAAAAATTCACCCCTCCACTTT.

V usage is TRBV2 and J usage is TRBJ2-7; D gene unclear. This CDR3 region has 14 residues. Germline loops: CDR1 SNHLY, CDR2 FYNNEI. Trimming took 6 bases from V and 0 from J, leaving 12 bases between them. Here the CDR3 reads CASRSRWGSYEQYF. The CDR3 DNA reads as TGTGCCAGCAGGAGCCGATGGGGCTCCTACGAGCAGTACTTC. The full variable domain, with the rest looked up from reference TRBV2 and TRBJ2-7, is EPEVTQTPSHQVTQMGQEVILRCVPISNHLYFYWYRQILGQKVEFLVSFYNNEISEKSEIFDDQFSVERPDGSNFTLKIRSTKLEDSAMYFCASRSRWGSYEQYFGPGTRLTVT.

This chain links TRBV5-6 with TRBJ1-1, with a weak D call TRBD1 (5 bases). With 4 bases removed from V and 5 bases from J, the gap between germline ends came to 12 bases. The CDR3 contains 13 residues. CDR1 is SGHDT and CDR2 is YYEEEE in the germline V gene. The CDR3 coding sequence is TGTGCCAGCAGCCCCATGCGACAGACTGAAGCTTTCTTT. This gives the protein CASSPMRQTEAFF.

This clone was detected only once. It may be a read error: a sequence one base away is much more abundant. Other DNA sequences of this sample code for an identical CDR3. This chain joins TRBV28 and TRBJ1-5; unclear D gene. Germline V gene sequence: CDR1 MDHEN, CDR2 SYDVKM. Trimming stripped 2 bases from V and 0 bases from J, with 2 bases between. The CDR3 is 13 amino acids. CDR3 nucleotides: TGTGCCAGCAGTTTAGGTAGCAATCAGCCCCAGCATTTT. Its translation is CASSLGSNQPQHF.

J is TRBJ2-7 and V is TRBV10-3, with D perhaps matching TRBD1 or TRBD2 (5 bases each). With 2 bases removed from V and 0 bases from J, the gap between germline ends came to 11 bases. Per germline, CDR1 ENHRY and CDR2 SYGVKD. The CDR3 runs 15 residues. CDR3: CAISEGAGSSYEQYF. Written as DNA, the CDR3 is TGTGCCATCAGTGAGGGGGCGGGCAGCTCCTACGAGCAGTACTTC.

Comment on this clone: A far bigger clonotype differs at one base, so this is likely a read error. The V call is TRBV6-5, the J call TRBJ2-7, with TRBD1 matching over 8 bases. The junction had 3 bases not matched to a gene; V was cut back by 6 bases and J by 2 bases. CDR1 is MNHEY, CDR2 SVGAGI, per germline. The CDR3 covers 13 residues. The DNA of the CDR3 is TGTGCCAGCAGATTGGGACAGGCCTACGAGCAGTACTTC. Its protein product is CASRLGQAYEQYF.

About this clone: Different DNA sequences within this sample yield the same CDR3. The genes are TRBV7-6 and TRBJ2-7, with 10 bases lining up with TRBD2. Germline assignment: CDR1 SGHVS and CDR2 FNYEAQ. V dropped 5 bases and J dropped 3; count of bases not matched to a gene: 1. The CDR3 consists of 13 residues. The CDR3 bases are TGTGCCAGCAGCCGGACTAGCGGCTACGAGCAGTACTTC. It is translated as CASSRTSGYEQYF.

This chain connects TRBV5-1 to TRBJ1-6, with 8 bases fitting TRBD1. This CDR3 contains 14 residues. Losses at the gene ends were 6 bases for V and 8 bases for J; bases not matched to a gene: 7. Germline values: CDR1 SGHRS, CDR2 YFSETQ. This CDR3 is CASNWGTGYSPLHF. The CDR3 nucleotides are TGCGCCAGCAACTGGGGGACAGGTTATTCACCCCTCCACTTT.

The rearrangement uses TRBV4-3 and TRBJ2-7; 8 nucleotides agree with TRBD1. The CDR3 sequence is 18 residues long. V shed 5 bases, J shed 2 bases, and the junction held 17 bases outside the gene matches. In germline, CDR1 is LGHNA, CDR2 YSLEER. The CDR3 nucleotides read TGCGCCAGCAGCTATCACGACTCACGAGCAGGGGGCCCCTACGAGCAGTACTTC. The encoded protein is CASSYHDSRAGGPYEQYF.

V and J are TRBV7-9 and TRBJ1-2; D call uncertain. Germline loops: CDR1 SEHNR, CDR2 FQNEAQ (reference sequence). V was shortened by 5 bases and J by 5 bases, with 12 bases between the two germline ends. This CDR3 is built from 13 residues. The CDR3 spells CASSRRGLYGYTF. The CDR3 nucleotides are TGTGCCAGCAGCCGACGGGGTTTGTATGGCTACACCTTC.

This CDR3 reads CASSPGTRGTEAFF. The CDR3 DNA follows: TGTGCCAGCAGTCCTGGGACTCGGGGCACTGAAGCTTTCTTT. This chain connects TRBV6-4 to TRBJ1-1, with D possibly matching TRBD1 (5 bases). The V gene lost 5 bases and the J gene lost 4 bases, with 14 bases spanning the gap. The V gene's germline CDR1 is MRHNA and CDR2 SNTAGT. The CDR3 sequence is 14 residues long.

This rearrangement joins TRBV10-3 to TRBJ2-7; 9 bases align to TRBD1. The V segment lost 2 bases and the J segment 4 bases; nucleotides outside the gene matches: 6. This CDR3 comprises 15 residues. Germline V gene sequence: CDR1 ENHRY, CDR2 SYGVKD. The CDR3 nucleotides read TGTGCCATCAGTGAGAACCCGGGACAGGGTTACGAGCAGTACTTC. Translation gives CAISENPGQGYEQYF.

This clone came up a few times. The V gene is TRBV18, the J gene TRBJ1-1; no clear D gene. Germline CDR1 is KGHSH and CDR2 is LQKENI. The CDR3 consists of 13 residues. With 5 bases removed from V and 5 bases from J, the gap between germline ends came to 12 bases. The CDR3 bases are TGTGCCAGCTCATCCTCACGGGTTACTGAAGCTTTCTTT. It codes for CASSSSRVTEAFF.

V is TRBV5-6 and J is TRBJ1-1; D perhaps matches TRBD1 (5 bases). The CDR3 length is 14 residues. CDR1 and CDR2 from the germline V gene are SGHDT and YYEEEE. Trimming shortened V by 0 bases and J by 9 bases, and 15 bases separated the two germline ends. CDR3 residues: CASSLVSQGGKAFF. The CDR3 DNA reads as TGTGCCAGCAGCTTGGTTAGTCAGGGAGGAAAAGCTTTCTTT.